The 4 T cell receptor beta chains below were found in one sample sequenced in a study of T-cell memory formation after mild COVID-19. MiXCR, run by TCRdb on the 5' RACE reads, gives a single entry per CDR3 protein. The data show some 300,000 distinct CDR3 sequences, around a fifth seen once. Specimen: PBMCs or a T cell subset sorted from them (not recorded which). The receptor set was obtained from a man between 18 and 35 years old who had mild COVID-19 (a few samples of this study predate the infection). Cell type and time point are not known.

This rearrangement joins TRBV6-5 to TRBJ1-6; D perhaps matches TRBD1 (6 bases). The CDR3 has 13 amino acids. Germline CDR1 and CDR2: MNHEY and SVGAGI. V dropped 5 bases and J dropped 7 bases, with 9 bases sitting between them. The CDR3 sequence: CASSIDRNSPLHF. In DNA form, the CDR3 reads TGTGCCAGCAGTATAGACAGGAATTCACCCCTCCACTTT.

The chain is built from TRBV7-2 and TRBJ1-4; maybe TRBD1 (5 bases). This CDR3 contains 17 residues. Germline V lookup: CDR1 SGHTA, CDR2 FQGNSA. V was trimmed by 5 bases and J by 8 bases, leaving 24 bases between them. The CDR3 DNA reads TGTGCCAGCAGCCTATATTCGGGGACGGCGTTGGAAGAAAAACTGTTTTTT. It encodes CASSLYSGTALEEKLFF.

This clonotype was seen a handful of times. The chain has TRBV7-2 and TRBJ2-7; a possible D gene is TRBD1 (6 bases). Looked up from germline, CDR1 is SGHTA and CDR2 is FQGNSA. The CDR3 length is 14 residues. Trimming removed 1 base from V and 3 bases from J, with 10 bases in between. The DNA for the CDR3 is TGTGCCAGCAGCTTAGAAAGGGGGTACTACGAGCAGTACGTC. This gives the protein CASSLERGYYEQYV.

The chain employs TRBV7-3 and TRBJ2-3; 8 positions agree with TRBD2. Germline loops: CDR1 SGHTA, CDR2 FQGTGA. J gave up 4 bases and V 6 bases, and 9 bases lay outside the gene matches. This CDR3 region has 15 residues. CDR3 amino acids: CASSPPGGAPDTQYF. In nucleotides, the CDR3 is TGTGCCAGCAGTCCCCCCGGGGGGGCCCCAGATACGCAGTATTTT.